Listed here are 5 T cell receptor beta chains from one sample, sequenced in a study of T cells after yellow fever vaccination. TCRdb re-derived calls from the 5' RACE reads in MiXCR, one entry per CDR3 protein. This table holds more than 300,000 distinct CDR3 sequences, roughly 7% found once. The sequences come from PBMCs, collected roughly 47 days after the first yellow fever vaccination. These receptors were obtained from a man aged 18 to 29 who received the YFV17D yellow fever vaccine.

This clonotype was seen a handful of times. In nucleotides, the CDR3 is TGTGCCAGCAGCTTAGTTAGCGGGGGGTTACAAGAGACCCAGTACTTC. Protein sequence: CASSLVSGGLQETQYF. J is TRBJ2-5 and V is TRBV7-2, with 10 bases lining up with TRBD2. CDR3 size: 16 residues. Unmatched junction bases numbered 4, after V lost 1 base and J lost 2 bases. CDR1 is SGHTA and CDR2 is FQGNSA in the germline V gene.

The V and J genes are TRBV18 and TRBJ1-2, with 7 bases aligning to TRBD1. This CDR3 comprises 14 residues. V was pared by 3 bases and J by 4 bases, with 5 bases of the junction left unmatched. Germline V gene data show CDR1 as KGHSH and CDR2 as LQKENI. Here the CDR3 reads CASSPEGAGYGYTF. CDR3 sequence (DNA): TGTGCCAGCTCACCGGAGGGGGCAGGCTATGGCTACACCTTC.

This clonotype was recorded a few times. The chain joins TRBV5-1 to TRBJ2-5; possibly TRBD1 or TRBD2 for D (6 bases each). Trimming pared 5 bases from V and 0 bases from J, leaving 14 bases between. Germline V lookup: CDR1 SGHRS, CDR2 YFSETQ. The CDR3 extends over 15 amino acids. This CDR3 is CASSLRGADQETQYF. The CDR3 nucleotides are TGCGCCAGCAGTTTGAGGGGGGCCGACCAAGAGACCCAGTACTTC.

This clonotype was seen a single time. A read error is possible here, since a much larger clone lies one base away. DNA for the CDR3: TGTGCCAGCAACTTAGAGGAGAGCACAGATACGCAGTATTTT. Translated, it gives CASNLEESTDTQYF. The V and J genes are TRBV7-2 and TRBJ2-3, with no clear D. Germline values: CDR1 SGHTA, CDR2 FQGNSA. This CDR3 region has 14 residues.

This clonotype was picked up a small number of times. V is TRBV4-2 and J is TRBJ2-5; D is perhaps TRBD1 (5 bases). CDR3 size: 13 residues. V was pared by 2 bases and J by 5 bases, with 9 bases between. CDR1 and CDR2 from the germline V gene are LGHNA and YNFKEQ. Written as DNA, the CDR3 is TGTGCCAGCAGCCAACTGGGGCATGAGACCCAGTACTTC. It specifies CASSQLGHETQYF.